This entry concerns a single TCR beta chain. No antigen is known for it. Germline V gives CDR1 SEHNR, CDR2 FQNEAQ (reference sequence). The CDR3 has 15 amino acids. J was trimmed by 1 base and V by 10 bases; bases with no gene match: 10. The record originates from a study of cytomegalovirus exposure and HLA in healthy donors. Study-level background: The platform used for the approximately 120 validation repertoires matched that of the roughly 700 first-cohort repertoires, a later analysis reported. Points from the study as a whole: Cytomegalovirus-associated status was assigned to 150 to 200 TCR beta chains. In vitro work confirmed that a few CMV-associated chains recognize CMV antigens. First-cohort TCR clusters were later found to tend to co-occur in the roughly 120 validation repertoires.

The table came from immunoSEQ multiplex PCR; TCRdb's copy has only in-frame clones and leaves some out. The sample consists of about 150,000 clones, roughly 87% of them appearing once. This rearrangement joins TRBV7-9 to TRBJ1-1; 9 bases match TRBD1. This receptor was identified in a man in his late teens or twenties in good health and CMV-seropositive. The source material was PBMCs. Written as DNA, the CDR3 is TGTGCCACCTCCGGGACAGGGACTTGGAACACTGAAGCTTTCTTT. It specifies CATSGTGTWNTEAFF.